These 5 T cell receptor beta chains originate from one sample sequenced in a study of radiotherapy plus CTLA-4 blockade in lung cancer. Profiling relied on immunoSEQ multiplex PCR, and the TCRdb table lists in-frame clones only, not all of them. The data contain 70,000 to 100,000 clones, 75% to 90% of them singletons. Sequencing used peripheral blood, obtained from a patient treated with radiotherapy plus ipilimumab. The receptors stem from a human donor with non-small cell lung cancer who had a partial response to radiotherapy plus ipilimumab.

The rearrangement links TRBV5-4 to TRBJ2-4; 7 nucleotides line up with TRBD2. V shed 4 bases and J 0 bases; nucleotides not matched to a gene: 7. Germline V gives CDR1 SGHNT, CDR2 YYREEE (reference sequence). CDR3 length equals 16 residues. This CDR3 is CASSPAGRIAKNIQYF. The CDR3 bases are TGTGCCAGCAGCCCCGCCGGGAGGATAGCCAAAAACATTCAGTACTTC.

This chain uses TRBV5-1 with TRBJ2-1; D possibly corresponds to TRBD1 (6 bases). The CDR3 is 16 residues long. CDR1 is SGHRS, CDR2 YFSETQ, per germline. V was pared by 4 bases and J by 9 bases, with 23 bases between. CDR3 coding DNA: TGCGCCAGCAGCCCGGGCCCAGGGGCTTTTTTCGGTGAGCAGTTCTTC. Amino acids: CASSPGPGAFFGEQFF.

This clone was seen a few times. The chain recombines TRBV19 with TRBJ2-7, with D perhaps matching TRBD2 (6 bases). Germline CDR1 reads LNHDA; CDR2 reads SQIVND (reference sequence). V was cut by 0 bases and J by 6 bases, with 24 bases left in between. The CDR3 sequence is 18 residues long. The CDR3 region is CASSIDRVGGPKGSEQYF. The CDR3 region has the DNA TGTGCCAGTAGTATAGATCGGGTGGGGGGTCCTAAGGGGTCCGAGCAGTACTTC.

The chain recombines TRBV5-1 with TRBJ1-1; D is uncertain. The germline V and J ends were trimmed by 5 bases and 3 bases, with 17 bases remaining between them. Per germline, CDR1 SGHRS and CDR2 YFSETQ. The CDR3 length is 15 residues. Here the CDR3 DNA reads TGCGCCAGCAGGCCGCCCAGTACTATGGACACTGAAGCTTTCTTT. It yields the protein CASRPPSTMDTEAFF.

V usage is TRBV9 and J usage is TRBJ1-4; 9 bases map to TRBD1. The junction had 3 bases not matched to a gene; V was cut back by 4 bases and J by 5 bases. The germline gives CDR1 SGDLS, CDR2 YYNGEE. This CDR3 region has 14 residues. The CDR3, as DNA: TGTGCCAGCAGCCGCGACAGGGGGAATGAAAAACTGTTTTTT. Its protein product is CASSRDRGNEKLFF.